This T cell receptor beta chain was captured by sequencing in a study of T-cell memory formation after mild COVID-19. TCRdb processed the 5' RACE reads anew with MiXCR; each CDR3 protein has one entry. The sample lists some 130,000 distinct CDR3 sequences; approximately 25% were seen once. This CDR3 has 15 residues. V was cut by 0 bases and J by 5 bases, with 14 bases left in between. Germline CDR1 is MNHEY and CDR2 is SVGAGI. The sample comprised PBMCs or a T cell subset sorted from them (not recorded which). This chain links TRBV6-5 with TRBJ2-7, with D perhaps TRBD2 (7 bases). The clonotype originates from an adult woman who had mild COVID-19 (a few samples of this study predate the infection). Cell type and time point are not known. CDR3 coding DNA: TGTGCCAGCAGTTACTCGATCTACGGGGGGCACGAGCAGTACTTC. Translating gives CASSYSIYGGHEQYF.